Below are 28 T cell receptor beta chains sequenced from a single sample in a study of T cells in Graves' hyperthyroidism and ophthalmopathy. The investigators amplified TCR beta CDR3 regions from RNA transcripts. When the TCR CDR3 underwent first-round RT-PCR, the HTBI primer set was used. TCRdb reprocessed the multiplex PCR reads with MiXCR, giving one entry per CDR3 protein. This table holds fewer than 900,000 distinct CDR3 sequences, less than 20% found once. Sequencing was done on a sample of blood. Receptors originate from a man aged 18 to 29 with Graves' hyperthyroidism.

The sample holds many counts of this clonotype. The rearrangement joins TRBV5-1 to TRBJ2-1; 11 bases align to TRBD2. Germline V gene sequence: CDR1 SGHRS, CDR2 YFSETQ. The CDR3 has 16 amino acids. J gave up 6 bases and V 3 bases, and 8 bases lay outside the gene matches. The CDR3 DNA is TGCGCCAGCAGCTCGGGGCCGGGACTAGCGGCCAATGAGCAGTTCTTC. It translates to CASSSGPGLAANEQFF.

This clonotype was counted at least ten times. The chain uses TRBV28 and TRBJ2-5; tentatively, D is TRBD1 or TRBD2 (5 bases each). Germline CDR1 and CDR2: MDHEN and SYDVKM. This CDR3 has 14 amino acids. Trimming stripped 5 bases from V and 5 bases from J, with 15 bases between. Written as DNA, the CDR3 is TGTGCCAGCAGTCCAAACGGGGCTTGGGAGACCCAGTACTTC. The encoded protein is CASSPNGAWETQYF.

This clonotype came up many times. This sequence joins TRBV2 and TRBJ2-7; maybe TRBD1 (6 bases). CDR1 and CDR2 (germline): SNHLY, FYNNEI. The V and J ends lost 2 bases and 2 bases respectively, with 10 bases between them. This CDR3 region has 14 residues. This chain's CDR3 is CASSERGTTYEQYF. The CDR3 coding sequence is TGTGCCAGCAGTGAAAGAGGGACAACCTACGAGCAGTACTTC.

This clonotype was observed a handful of times. The chain combines TRBV13 with TRBJ2-7; TRBD1 is a possible D gene (5 bases). The V gene lost 5 bases and the J gene lost 0 bases, with 11 bases spanning the gap. CDR1 is PRHDT and CDR2 is FYEKMQ in the germline V gene (reference sequence). The CDR3 sequence is 14 residues long. As DNA, the CDR3 is TGTGCCAGCAGCCGCGTGGGGCCCTCCTACGAGCAGTACTTC. Its translation: CASSRVGPSYEQYF.

The chain combines TRBV5-1 with TRBJ2-6; no reliable D call. Trimming stripped 0 bases from V and 4 bases from J, with 5 bases between. The CDR3 is 14 amino acids. Germline assignment: CDR1 SGHRS and CDR2 YFSETQ. Here the CDR3 DNA reads TGCGCCAGCAGCTTGGCTGTGGGGGCCAACGTCCTGACTTTC. This encodes CASSLAVGANVLTF.

A remark on this clonotype: This may come from a read error, since a much larger clone is one base off. V gene TRBV7-9 combines with J gene TRBJ2-7; maybe TRBD1 (6 bases). CDR1 and CDR2 (germline): SEHNR, FQNEAQ (reference sequence). Trimming left V 2 bases short and J 5 bases short, with 25 bases between. The CDR3 runs to 18 residues. The CDR3 here is CASSLSVATTGPSDEQYF. The CDR3 DNA follows: TGTGCCAGCAGCTTATCCGTGGCTACTACAGGGCCCAGCGACGAGCAGTACTTC.

This CDR3 is CASSHLTGLLTDTQYF. The CDR3, as DNA: TGTGCCAGCAGCCACCTCACAGGCCTCCTCACAGATACGCAGTATTTT. V and J are TRBV4-2 and TRBJ2-3, with a tentative D call TRBD1 (5 bases). The CDR3 totals 16 residues. Looked up from germline, CDR1 is LGHNA and CDR2 is YNFKEQ. V shed 3 bases and J shed 2 bases, with 15 bases lying between them.

This clonotype was detected many times. The chain employs TRBV11-2 and TRBJ2-1, with D perhaps TRBD2 (6 bases). The germline V and J ends were trimmed by 5 bases and 4 bases, with 12 bases remaining between them. There are 14 residues in the CDR3. Germline V gene sequence: CDR1 SGHAT, CDR2 FQNNGV. CDR3: CASSAGLAYNEQFF. The CDR3 bases are TGTGCCAGCAGCGCGGGACTCGCTTACAATGAGCAGTTCTTC.

This clonotype occurred many times. The rearrangement joins TRBV6-1 to TRBJ2-7; D may correspond to TRBD1 or TRBD2 (5 bases each). Deletions cut 5 bases from V and 2 bases from J, with 10 bases between. This CDR3 is built from 13 residues. The germline CDR1 and CDR2 sequences are MNHNS and SASEGT. DNA of the CDR3: TGTGCCAGCAGTACGGGACGGACCTACGAGCAGTACTTC. Residues: CASSTGRTYEQYF.

This clonotype has at least ten counts. CDR3 in amino acids: CASSLWVSSGSTYEQYF. The CDR3 bases are TGTGCCAGCAGCTTGTGGGTGTCTAGCGGGAGCACCTACGAGCAGTACTTC. The V and J genes are TRBV5-8 and TRBJ2-7; 10 bases are a match to TRBD2. The junction had 9 bases not matched to a gene; V was cut back by 1 base and J by 2 bases. Germline-derived CDR1 and CDR2 are SGHTS and YDEGEE. CDR3 size: 17 residues.

This clonotype was picked up many times. This chain links TRBV28 with TRBJ2-1; D uncertain. V was pared by 3 bases and J by 3 bases, with 15 bases between. This CDR3 has 16 residues. Germline assignment: CDR1 MDHEN and CDR2 SYDVKM. CDR3 sequence: CASSFSDEAFYNEQFF. The CDR3 DNA is TGTGCCAGCAGTTTCAGTGACGAAGCCTTCTACAATGAGCAGTTCTTC.

This clonotype was recorded many times. This chain links TRBV28 with TRBJ2-7; the D is unclear. The CDR3 contains 13 residues. Germline CDR1 and CDR2: MDHEN and SYDVKM. V lost 2 bases and J 2 bases, leaving 7 bases between the germline ends. The CDR3 loop reads CASSLAPTYEQYF. CDR3 bases: TGTGCCAGCAGTTTAGCCCCGACCTACGAGCAGTACTTC. Drawing the rest from reference TRBV28 and TRBJ2-7, the complete variable domain is DVKVTQSSRYLVKRTGEKVFLECVQDMDHENMFWYRQDPGLGLRLIYFSYDVKMKEKGDIPEGYSVSREKKERFSLILESASTNQTSMYLCASSLAPTYEQYFGPGTRLTVT.

This clonotype occurred many times. This rearrangement joins TRBV12-3 or TRBV12-4 to TRBJ2-1; 7 nucleotides match TRBD2. J lost 7 bases, V lost 5 bases, and 8 bases had no gene match. This CDR3 spans 14 amino acids. For the CDR3, the DNA is TGTGCCAGCAGTCCCCCACTAGCGCCAAATGAGCAGTTCTTC. This encodes CASSPPLAPNEQFF.

J is TRBJ2-5 and V is TRBV12-3 or TRBV12-4; a possible D gene is TRBD2 (6 bases). This CDR3 region has 13 residues. V was trimmed by 6 bases and J by 1 base, leaving 9 bases between them. The CDR3 is CASSREFQETQYF. The DNA of the CDR3 is TGTGCCAGCAGCCGGGAGTTCCAAGAGACCCAGTACTTC.

This clonotype has only a few counts. This chain uses TRBV27 with TRBJ1-2, with D possibly matching TRBD1 (6 bases). The CDR3 spans 14 residues. Germline V gene sequence: CDR1 MNHEY, CDR2 SMNVEV (reference sequence). V was pared by 5 bases and J by 4 bases, with 14 bases between. Here the CDR3 reads CASSPRTAVYGYTF. In DNA, the CDR3 is TGTGCCAGCAGTCCGCGGACAGCGGTCTATGGCTACACCTTC.

The V call is TRBV7-3, the J call TRBJ2-6, with TRBD1 as a possible D gene (5 bases). Germline CDR1 and CDR2: SGHTA and FQGTGA. The CDR3 is 20 amino acids. V shed 5 bases and J shed 0 bases, with 23 bases lying between them. CDR3 DNA: TGTGCCAGCAGCCCCAACCTGGGGCCCATTCCCCTCTCTGGGGCCAACGTCCTGACTTTC. This encodes CASSPNLGPIPLSGANVLTF.

The V call is TRBV10-2, the J call TRBJ2-1; D not certain. V was shortened by 2 bases and J by 5 bases, with 16 bases between the two germline ends. The CDR3 length is 16 residues. Germline-derived CDR1 and CDR2 are WSHSY and SAAADI. Here the CDR3 reads CASSEVAPLINNEQFF. CDR3 sequence (DNA): TGCGCCAGCAGTGAGGTAGCCCCACTGATAAACAATGAGCAGTTCTTC.

The chain employs TRBV7-9 and TRBJ2-7, with D perhaps TRBD2 (6 bases). The CDR3 runs 13 residues. CDR1 is SEHNR and CDR2 is FQNEAQ in the germline V gene (reference sequence). Trimming cost V 6 bases and J 5 bases, with 14 bases left between them. The CDR3 protein is CASRRGGADEQYF. CDR3 nucleotides: TGTGCCAGCAGGAGAGGAGGGGCGGACGAGCAGTACTTC.

J is TRBJ1-1 and V is TRBV9; D is unresolved. The V gene's germline CDR1 is SGDLS and CDR2 YYNGEE. The CDR3 is 15 residues long. Trimming shortened V by 0 bases and J by 1 base, and 10 bases separated the two germline ends. CDR3 in amino acids: CASSVEAGPNTEAFF. CDR3 bases: TGTGCCAGCAGCGTAGAGGCCGGACCGAACACTGAAGCTTTCTTT. Complete variable domain (other parts from reference TRBV9 and TRBJ1-1): DSGVTQTPKHLITATGQRVTLRCSPRSGDLSVYWYQQSLDQGLQFLIQYYNGEERAKGNILERFSAQQFPDLHSELNLSSLELGDSALYFCASSVEAGPNTEAFFGQGTRLTVV.

The rearrangement links TRBV11-2 to TRBJ2-4, with TRBD2 identical over 9 bases. The trim removed 2 bases at V and 0 bases at J, leaving 8 bases unmatched. CDR3 length: 18 residues. Germline loops: CDR1 SGHAT, CDR2 FQNNGV. DNA for the CDR3: TGTGCCAGCAGCTTATACCTAGCGGGAAGCCCAGCCAAAAACATTCAGTACTTC. Its translation is CASSLYLAGSPAKNIQYF.

In its sample, this clonotype was seen many times. The CDR3 reads CSAERGSYEQYF. The CDR3 nucleotides read TGCAGTGCAGAAAGAGGCTCCTACGAGCAGTACTTC. J is TRBJ2-7 and V is TRBV20-1; D gene ambiguous. V lost 6 bases and J 0 bases, leaving 9 bases between the germline ends. The germline CDR1 and CDR2 sequences are DFQATT and SNEGSKA (reference sequence). This CDR3 has 12 residues.

This clonotype showed up many times. This chain uses TRBV28 with TRBJ2-1; D call uncertain. The CDR3 totals 16 residues. Trimming stripped 5 bases from V and 0 bases from J, with 14 bases between. The germline V gene encodes CDR1 MDHEN and CDR2 SYDVKM. The CDR3 DNA follows: TGTGCCAGCAGTCCTGGAGTCTTGGGCTCCTACAATGAGCAGTTCTTC. Translated: CASSPGVLGSYNEQFF.

A remark on this clonotype: A single base separates this from a much larger clone, so it may be a read error. No conserved phenylalanine or tryptophan ends this CDR3, so it is likely a read error. This chain links TRBV20-1 with TRBJ2-3; 7 positions agree with TRBD2. The CDR3 length is 14 residues. Per germline, CDR1 DFQATT and CDR2 SNEGSKA (reference sequence). V dropped 6 bases and J dropped 6; count of bases not matched to a gene: 12. The CDR3: CSAPRAGRGDTQYL. The CDR3 region has the DNA TGCAGTGCCCCTAGAGCGGGACGGGGGGATACGCAGTATCTT.

At least ten counts were recorded for this clonotype. The V call is TRBV12-3 or TRBV12-4, the J call TRBJ2-2, with D possibly TRBD1 on 6 matching bases. V lost 5 bases to trimming and J lost 4 bases, with 17 bases between them. The CDR3 runs 16 residues. CDR3 bases: TGTGCCAGCAGTGAACAGGGCCCCCGGGCCACCGGGGAGCTGTTTTTT. Its translation is CASSEQGPRATGELFF.

In its sample, this clonotype was seen many times. This chain links TRBV20-1 with TRBJ2-7; the D gene could be TRBD1 or TRBD2 (5 bases each). The CDR3 runs 13 residues. Trimming took 0 bases from V and 3 from J, leaving 9 bases between them. CDR1 is DFQATT, CDR2 SNEGSKA, per germline (reference sequence). CDR3 sequence (DNA): TGCAGTGCTAGAGAGGGACGAGTCTACGAGCAGTACTTC. It yields the protein CSAREGRVYEQYF.

The V gene is TRBV29-1, the J gene TRBJ2-3; tentatively, D is TRBD1 (6 bases). The ends were cut back, 7 bases at V and 0 bases at J, with 14 bases in the middle. The CDR3 consists of 14 residues. Germline CDR1 is SQVTM and CDR2 is ANQGSEA. The CDR3 sequence is CSGRDTHSTDTQYF. The CDR3 DNA follows: TGCAGCGGCCGGGACACCCATAGCACAGATACGCAGTATTTT.

The rearrangement joins TRBV7-8 to TRBJ2-1; 7 nucleotides align to TRBD2. CDR3 length: 18 amino acids. Germline assignment: CDR1 SGHVS and CDR2 FQNEAQ. V dropped 5 bases and J dropped 5; count of bases not matched to a gene: 18. The CDR3 loop is CASSPYRAGRSQNNEQFF. The CDR3 coding sequence is TGTGCCAGCAGCCCCTATCGGGCCGGGAGGAGCCAGAACAATGAGCAGTTCTTC.

This clonotype was observed a few times. The rearrangement links TRBV7-9 to TRBJ2-7, with D hard to call. Germline CDR1 and CDR2: SEHNR and FQNEAQ (reference sequence). This CDR3 is built from 12 residues. V lost 5 bases to trimming and J lost 5 bases, with 10 bases between them. CDR3 amino acids: CASSAWIDEQYF. CDR3 DNA sequence: TGTGCCAGCAGCGCGTGGATTGACGAGCAGTACTTC.